This T cell receptor beta chain stems from a study of blood T cells in healthy people across ages. The V end was cut by 3 bases, the J end by 7 bases, with 3 bases between. CDR1 DFQATT and CDR2 SNEGSKA come from the germline V gene (reference sequence). The CDR3 is 10 residues long. Combining a sample-barcoded 5' primer with a J-beta primer mix, a second PCR ran for about 6 to 12 cycles. Through a template-switch adaptor with 12 random nucleotides, each cDNA molecule received a tag. TCRdb fed the 5' RACE reads into MiXCR, producing one record per CDR3 protein. Among around 690,000 distinct CDR3 sequences listed, approximately 59% were seen once. Total RNA was isolated from each sample in quantities of at least 6 micrograms.

The sequencing sample was made of blood. The clonotype originates from a man aged 55 to 70 in good health. The chain carries TRBV20-1 and TRBJ1-4; D is unresolved. CDR3 in DNA: TGCAGTGCTAGGCGTGAAAAACTGTTTTTT. Protein: CSARREKLFF.